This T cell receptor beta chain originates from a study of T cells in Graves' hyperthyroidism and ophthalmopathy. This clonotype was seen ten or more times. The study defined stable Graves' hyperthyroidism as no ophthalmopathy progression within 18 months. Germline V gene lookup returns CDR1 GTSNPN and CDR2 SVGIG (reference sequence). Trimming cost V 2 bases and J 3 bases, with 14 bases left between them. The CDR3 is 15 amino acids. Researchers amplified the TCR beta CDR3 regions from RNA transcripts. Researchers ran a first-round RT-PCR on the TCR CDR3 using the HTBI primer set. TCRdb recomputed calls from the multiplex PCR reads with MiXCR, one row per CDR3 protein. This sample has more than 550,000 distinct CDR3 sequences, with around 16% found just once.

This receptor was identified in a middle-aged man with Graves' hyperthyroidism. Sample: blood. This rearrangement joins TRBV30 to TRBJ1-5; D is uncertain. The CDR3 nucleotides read TGTGCCTGGAGTAAAAAGGACGGTACCAATCAGCCCCAGCATTTT. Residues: CAWSKKDGTNQPQHF.